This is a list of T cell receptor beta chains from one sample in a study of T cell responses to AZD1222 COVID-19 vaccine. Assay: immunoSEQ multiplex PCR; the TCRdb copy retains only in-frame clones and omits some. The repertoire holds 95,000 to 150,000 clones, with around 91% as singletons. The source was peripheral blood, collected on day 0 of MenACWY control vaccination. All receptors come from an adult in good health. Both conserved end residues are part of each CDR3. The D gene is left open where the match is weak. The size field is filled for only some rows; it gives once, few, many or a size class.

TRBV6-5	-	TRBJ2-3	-	TGTGCCAGCAGCTACCCTAGCACAGATACGCAGTATTTT	CASSYPSTDTQYF
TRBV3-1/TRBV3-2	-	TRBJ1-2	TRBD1	TGTGCCAGCCGAATACAGGGGGCGCCCAACTATGGCTACACCTTC	CASRIQGAPNYGYTF
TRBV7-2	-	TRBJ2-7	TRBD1	TGTGCCAGCAGCTTAGTGGGGACAGAAAACTACGAGCAGTACTTC	CASSLVGTENYEQYF
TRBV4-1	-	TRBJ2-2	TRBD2	TGCGCCAGCAGCCGTCAACCGGGACTAGCGGGGACCACCGGGGAGCTGTTTTTT	CASSRQPGLAGTTGELFF
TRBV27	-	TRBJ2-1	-	TGTGCCAGCAGCAACCGACTCGATATGTCCTACAATGAGCAGTTCTTC	CASSNRLDMSYNEQFF
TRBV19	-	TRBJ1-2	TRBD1	TGTGCCAGTAGGGGGACAGCAGGCTACACCTTC	CASRGTAGYTF
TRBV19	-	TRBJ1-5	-	TGTGCCAGTAGTATAGATTCCGCCTCCGTTCAGCCCCAGCATTTT	CASSIDSASVQPQHF
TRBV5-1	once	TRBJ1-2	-	TGCGCCAGCAGCCCGACAGCTAACTATGGCTACACCTTC	CASSPTANYGYTF
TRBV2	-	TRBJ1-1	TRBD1	TGTGCCAGCAGTAAGGGACAGGGGGCCACTGAAGCTTTCTTT	CASSKGQGATEAFF
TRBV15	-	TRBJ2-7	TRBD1	TGTGCCACCAGCAGAGACTCTTCTCGGTGGGGACAGGGGTCCTACGAGCAGTACTTC	CATSRDSSRWGQGSYEQYF
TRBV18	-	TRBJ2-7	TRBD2	TGTGCCAGCTCATCAACATCAACGACTAGCGGGATCTACGAGCAGTACTTC	CASSSTSTTSGIYEQYF
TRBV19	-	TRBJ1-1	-	TGTGCCAGTAGTCCCGGGGGGTACACTGAAGCTTTCTTT	CASSPGGYTEAFF
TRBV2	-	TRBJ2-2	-	TGTGCCAGCAGTGTGAGACAGGAAGTCACCGGGGAGCTGTTTTTT	CASSVRQEVTGELFF
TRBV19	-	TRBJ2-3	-	TGTGCCAGTAGTCGGAGGGGGCGAAGCACAGATACGCAGTATTTT	CASSRRGRSTDTQYF
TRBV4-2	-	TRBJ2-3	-	TGTGCCAGCAGCCAAGGAGGGGGTGGGGCCGGCTTCCCAGATACGCAGTATTTT	CASSQGGGGAGFPDTQYF
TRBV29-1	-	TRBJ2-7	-	TGCAGCGTTGAGCAGGGGTTAACCTACGAGCAGTACTTC	CSVEQGLTYEQYF
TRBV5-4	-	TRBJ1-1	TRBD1	TGTGCCAGCAGTTCGAGGACAGGGCGCGCTGAAGCTTTCTTT	CASSSRTGRAEAFF
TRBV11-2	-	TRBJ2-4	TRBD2	TGTGCCAGCAGCCCGCCGGGACTAGCGGGAGTTTTTGCCAAAAACATTCAGTACTTC	CASSPPGLAGVFAKNIQYF
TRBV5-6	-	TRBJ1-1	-	TGTGCCAGCAGCCGGAGATCGGAAAGACAACTTTCAGCTTTCTTT	CASSRRSERQLSAFF
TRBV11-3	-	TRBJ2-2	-	TGTGCCAGCAGCCCCGGGGTGTCCGGGGAGCTGTTTTTT	CASSPGVSGELFF
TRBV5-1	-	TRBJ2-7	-	TGCGCCAGCAGCAGGGGACATACCGGGGAGGCCTACGAGCAGTACTTC	CASSRGHTGEAYEQYF
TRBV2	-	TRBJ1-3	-	TGTGCCAGCAGTCAAGACAAAGCTGGAAACACCATATATTTT	CASSQDKAGNTIYF
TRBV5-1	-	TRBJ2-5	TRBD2	TGCGCCAGCAGCTTGGCCCTAGCGGGGCAAGAGACCCAGTACTTC	CASSLALAGQETQYF
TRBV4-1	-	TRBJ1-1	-	TGCGCCAGCAGCCTCACGCCTCGTGCGGAAAAGAACACTGAAGCTTTCTTT	CASSLTPRAEKNTEAFF
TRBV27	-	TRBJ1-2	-	TGTGCCAGCACCGAGGCGGGGGACAACTATGGCTACACCTTC	CASTEAGDNYGYTF
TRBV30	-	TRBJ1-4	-	TGTGCCTGGAGTCCCCAGACAGTATGGGCTAATGAAAAACTGTTTTTT	CAWSPQTVWANEKLFF
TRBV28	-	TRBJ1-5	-	TGTGCCAGCAGGCCCCCGGTGGGGGAGAGCAATCAGCCCCAGCATTTT	CASRPPVGESNQPQHF
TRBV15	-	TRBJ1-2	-	TGTGCCACCAGCAGGGACCTGATGAACTATGGCTACACCTTC	CATSRDLMNYGYTF
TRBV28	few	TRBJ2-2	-	TGTGCCAGCAGTCTACAACATGATTCGAACACCGGGGAGCTGTTTTTT	CASSLQHDSNTGELFF
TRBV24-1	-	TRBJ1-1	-	TGTGCCACCAGTGCCCGGGGGAACACTGAAGCTTTCTTT	CATSARGNTEAFF
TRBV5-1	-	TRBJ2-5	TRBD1	TGCGCCAGCAGCTTGGGGACAGGGGGCATCGAGACCCAGTACTTC	CASSLGTGGIETQYF
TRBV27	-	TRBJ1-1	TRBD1	TGTGCCAGCAGTTTATTGACAGGGACTGAAGCTTTCTTT	CASSLLTGTEAFF
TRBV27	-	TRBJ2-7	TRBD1	TGTGCCAGCAGTTTTGGACAGGCCTACGAGCAGTACTTC	CASSFGQAYEQYF
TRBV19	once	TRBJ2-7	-	TGTGCCAGTAGTCCGACTCTATTTACCTACGAGCAGTACTTC	CASSPTLFTYEQYF
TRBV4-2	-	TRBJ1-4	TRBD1	TGTGCCAGCAGCCAAGAAGCCGGGACAGGGTATGAAAAACTGTTTTTT	CASSQEAGTGYEKLFF
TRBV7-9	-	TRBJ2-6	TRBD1	TGTGCCAGCAGCGTTGGGACAGCTGGGGCCAACGTCCTGACTTTC	CASSVGTAGANVLTF
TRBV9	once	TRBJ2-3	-	TGTGCCAGCAGCGTAGAGGGTGGGAGGACAACAGATACGCAGTATTTT	CASSVEGGRTTDTQYF
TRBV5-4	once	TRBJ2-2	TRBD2	TGTGCCAGCAGCCCCGGACTAGCGGGGGCCACCGGGGAGCTGTTTTTT	CASSPGLAGATGELFF
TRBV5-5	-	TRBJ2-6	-	TGTGCCAGCAGCACCGGACGGACCTCTGGGGCCAACGTCCTGACTTTC	CASSTGRTSGANVLTF
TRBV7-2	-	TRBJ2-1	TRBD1	TGTGCCAGCAGCTTAGTCGGACAGGGGTTAAATGAGCAGTTCTTC	CASSLVGQGLNEQFF
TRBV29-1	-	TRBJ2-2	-	TGCAGCGCCTACCTACAGGAGTTCACTGGGGAGCTGTTTTTT	CSAYLQEFTGELFF
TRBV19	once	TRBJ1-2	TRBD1	TGTGCCACGCAAAGCCCGGACAGGGTAGGCTACACCTTC	CATQSPDRVGYTF
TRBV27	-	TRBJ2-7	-	TGTGCCAGCAGCCTCCGGGACGGCTCCTACGAGCAGTACTTC	CASSLRDGSYEQYF
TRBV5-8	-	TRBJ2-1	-	TGTGCCAGCAGCTGGCGGGACAGAGATACCAATGAGCAGTTCTTC	CASSWRDRDTNEQFF
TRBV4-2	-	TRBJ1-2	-	TGTGCCAGCAGCCTCCGGGACGACTATGGCTACACCTTC	CASSLRDDYGYTF
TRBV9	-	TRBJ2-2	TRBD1	TGTGCCAGCAGCGTGCCTACAGGGGGGCCCGGGGAGCTGTTTTTT	CASSVPTGGPGELFF
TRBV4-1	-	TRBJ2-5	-	TGCGCCAGCAGCCAAAGGACTTTCACCGAGACCCAGTACTTC	CASSQRTFTETQYF
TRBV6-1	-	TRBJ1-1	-	TGTGCCAGCAGTGACAGGGAGAACACTGAAGCTTTCTTT	CASSDRENTEAFF
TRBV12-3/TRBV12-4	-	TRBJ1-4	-	TGTGCCAGCAGTTTAGGTCACACGGTGTTTTTT	CASSLGHTVFF
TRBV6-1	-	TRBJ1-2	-	TGTGCCAGCAGTAAAGCCGGGACACTCTATGGCTACACCTTC	CASSKAGTLYGYTF
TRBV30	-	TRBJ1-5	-	TGTGCCTGGAATCGCAGGGTAGGAGATCAGCCCCAGCATTTT	CAWNRRVGDQPQHF
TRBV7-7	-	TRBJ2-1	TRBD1	TGTGCCAGCAGTACAGGGGGTGGGAATGAGCAGTTCTTC	CASSTGGGNEQFF
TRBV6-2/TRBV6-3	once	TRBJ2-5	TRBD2	TGTGCCAGCAGTTACGGGCTAGCGGGGGGCCAAGAGACCCAGTACTTC	CASSYGLAGGQETQYF
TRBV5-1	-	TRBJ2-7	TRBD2	TGCGCCAGCAGCCCCCCGGGACTAGCGGGATCCTACGAGCAGTACTTC	CASSPPGLAGSYEQYF
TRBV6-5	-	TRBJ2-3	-	TGTGCCAGCAGTTACTCCGTAGGGTTGTCAGATACGCAGTATTTT	CASSYSVGLSDTQYF
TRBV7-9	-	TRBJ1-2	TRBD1	TGTGCCAGCAGCTTACCCTACAGGGGGCGGTTCGGCTACACCTTC	CASSLPYRGRFGYTF
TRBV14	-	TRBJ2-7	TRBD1	TGTGCCAGCAGCCAAGTACCCCTACCCGGACAGGGCTACGAGCAGTACTTC	CASSQVPLPGQGYEQYF
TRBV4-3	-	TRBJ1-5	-	TGCGCCAGCAGCCAAGGCAATGAGGGCTGGCAGCCCCAGCATTTT	CASSQGNEGWQPQHF
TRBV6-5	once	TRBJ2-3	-	TGTGCCAGCAGTTACTCAGGGGCTCTCACAGATACGCAGTATTTT	CASSYSGALTDTQYF
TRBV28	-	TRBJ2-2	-	TGTGCCAGCAGTTTTGAGCGACCGAACACCGGGGAGCTGTTTTTT	CASSFERPNTGELFF